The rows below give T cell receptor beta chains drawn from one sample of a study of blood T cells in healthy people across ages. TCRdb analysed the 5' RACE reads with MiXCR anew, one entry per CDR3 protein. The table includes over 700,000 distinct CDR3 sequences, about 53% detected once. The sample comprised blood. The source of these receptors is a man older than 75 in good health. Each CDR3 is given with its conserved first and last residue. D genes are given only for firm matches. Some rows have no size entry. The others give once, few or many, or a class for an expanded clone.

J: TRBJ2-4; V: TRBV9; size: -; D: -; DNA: TGTGCCAGCAGCGTAGCGAACTACATTGGTGATGAGCAGTACTTC; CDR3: CASSVANYIGDEQYF
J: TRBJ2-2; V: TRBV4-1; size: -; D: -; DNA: TGCGCCAGCAGCCGCTGGATAGACACCGGGGAGCTGTTTTTT; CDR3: CASSRWIDTGELFF
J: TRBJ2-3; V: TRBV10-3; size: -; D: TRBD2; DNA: TGTGCCATCAGTGAGACCCGGACTAGCGGGAGGACAGATACGCAGTATTTT; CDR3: CAISETRTSGRTDTQYF
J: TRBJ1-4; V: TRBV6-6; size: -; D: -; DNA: TGTGCCAGCAGTCCGCAGGTCCGTTTTGAAAAACTGTTTTTT; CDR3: CASSPQVRFEKLFF
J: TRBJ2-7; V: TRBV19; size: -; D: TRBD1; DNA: TGTGCCAGTAGCCCGGGACAGGTGATCTACGAGCAGTACTTC; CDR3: CASSPGQVIYEQYF
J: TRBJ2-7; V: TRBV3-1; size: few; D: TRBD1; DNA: TGTGCCAGCAGCCTGACAGGGACCCACGAGCAGTACTTC; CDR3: CASSLTGTHEQYF
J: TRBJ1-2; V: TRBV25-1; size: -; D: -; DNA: TGTGCCAGCAGCCGATCGGGCACCGCTAACTATGGCTACACCTTC; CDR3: CASSRSGTANYGYTF
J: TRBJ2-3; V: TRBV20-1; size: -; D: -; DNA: TGCAGTGCCAGACTAGTGCCAGGTACGCAGTATTTT; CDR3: CSARLVPGTQYF
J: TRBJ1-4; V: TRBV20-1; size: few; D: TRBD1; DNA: TGCAGTGCTAGAGGACAGGGCAAAATGAGGCGACTGTTTTTT; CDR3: CSARGQGKMRRLFF
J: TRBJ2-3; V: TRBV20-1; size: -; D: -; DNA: TGCAGTGCTGGGGCCCGTCAAGATACGCAGTATTTT; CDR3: CSAGARQDTQYF
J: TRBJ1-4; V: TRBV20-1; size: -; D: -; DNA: TGCAGTGCCCCAGGGTCGACTAGTGAAAAACTGTTTTTT; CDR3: CSAPGSTSEKLFF
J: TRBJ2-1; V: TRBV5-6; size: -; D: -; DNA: TGTGCCAGCTCCTGGGAACTACCAAAAAACCGCTATGAGCAGTTCTTC; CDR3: CASSWELPKNRYEQFF
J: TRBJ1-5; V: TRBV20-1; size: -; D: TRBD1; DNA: TGCAGTGTTCCGGGACAGGGAAATCAGCCCCAGCATTTT; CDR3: CSVPGQGNQPQHF
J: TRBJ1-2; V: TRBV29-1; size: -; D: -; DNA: TGCAGCGTTGAACAGGGTAATTCGGGTGGCTACACCTTC; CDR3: CSVEQGNSGGYTF
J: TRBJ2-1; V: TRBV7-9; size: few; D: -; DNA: TGTGCCAGCAGCCCGGATGAGTGGGAACACTACAATGAGCAGTTCTTC; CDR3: CASSPDEWEHYNEQFF
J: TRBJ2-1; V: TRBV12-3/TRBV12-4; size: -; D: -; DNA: TGTGCCAGCAGTTCCTCCGGGACACAGTTCTTC; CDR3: CASSSSGTQFF
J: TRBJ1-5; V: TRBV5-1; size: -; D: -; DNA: TGCGCCAGCAGCTTGGCGGGGGACAATCAGCCCCAGCATTTT; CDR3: CASSLAGDNQPQHF
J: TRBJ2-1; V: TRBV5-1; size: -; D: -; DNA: TGCGCCAGCAGCTTGGAAGGAGGGCCATCGGTGGATGAGCAGTTCTTC; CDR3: CASSLEGGPSVDEQFF
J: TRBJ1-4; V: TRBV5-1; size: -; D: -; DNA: TGCGCCAGCAGCTTGGTGGGTTCGTCAACTAATGAAAAACTGTTTTTT; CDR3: CASSLVGSSTNEKLFF
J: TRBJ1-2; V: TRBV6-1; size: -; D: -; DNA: TGTGCCAGCAGTGAAAGGGGACCACCCAAGGGCTACACCTTC; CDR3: CASSERGPPKGYTF
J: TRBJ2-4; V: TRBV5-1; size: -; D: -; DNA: TGCGCCAGCACCCACGACAGGGAGGACATTCAGTACTTC; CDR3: CASTHDREDIQYF
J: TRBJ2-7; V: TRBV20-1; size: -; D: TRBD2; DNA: TGCAGTGCTAGCGATCCTCTGACGGGGGGTTCCTACGAGCAGTACTTC; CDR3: CSASDPLTGGSYEQYF
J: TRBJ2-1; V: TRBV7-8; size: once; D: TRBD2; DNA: TGTGCCAGCAGCAACAGGCCCGGGAGGGGTTCCTACAAGGAGCAGTTCTTC; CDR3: CASSNRPGRGSYKEQFF
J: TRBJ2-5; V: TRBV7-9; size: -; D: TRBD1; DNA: TGTGCCAGCAGCTTAGATCTCTGGGACAGGGATGTACGAGAGACCCAGTACTTC; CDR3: CASSLDLWDRDVRETQYF
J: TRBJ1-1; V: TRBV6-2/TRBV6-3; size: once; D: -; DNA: TGTGCCAGCAGTTACCCTCCCGGCAGAGTGAACACTGAAGCTTTCTTT; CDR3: CASSYPPGRVNTEAFF
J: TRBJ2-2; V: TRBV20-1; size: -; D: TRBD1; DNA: TGCAGTGCTAGATTAGACAGGGGAACCGGGGAGCTGTTTTTT; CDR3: CSARLDRGTGELFF
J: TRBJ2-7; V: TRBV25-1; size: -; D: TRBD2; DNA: TGTGCCAGCCCCGGCGGGAGGCCCTCCTACGAGCAGTACTTC; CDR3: CASPGGRPSYEQYF
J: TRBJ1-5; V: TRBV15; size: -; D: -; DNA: TGTGCCACCAGCAGAGAAGCGAGGGTTTTCCAGCCCCAGCATTTT; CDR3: CATSREARVFQPQHF
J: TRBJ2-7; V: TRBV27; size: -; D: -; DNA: TGTGCCAGCAGTATATCTCCGACGACAGCCTTCTACGAGCAGTACTTC; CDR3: CASSISPTTAFYEQYF
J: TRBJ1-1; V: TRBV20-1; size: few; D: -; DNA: TGCAGTGTTTGTATTAAGGGGTGGGACACTGAAGCTTTCTTT; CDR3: CSVCIKGWDTEAFF
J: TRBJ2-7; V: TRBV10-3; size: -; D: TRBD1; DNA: TGTGCCATCAGTGAGTCGAGGACAGGGCCTCCCTACGAGCAGTACTTC; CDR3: CAISESRTGPPYEQYF
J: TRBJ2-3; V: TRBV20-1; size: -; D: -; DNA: TGCAGTGCCTCGACTGGCTGGGGGGATACGCAGTATTTT; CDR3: CSASTGWGDTQYF
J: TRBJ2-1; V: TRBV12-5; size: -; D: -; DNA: TGTGCTAGTGGTTTGGTAAACCCCCGGCCCTACAATGAGCAGTTCTTC; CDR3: CASGLVNPRPYNEQFF
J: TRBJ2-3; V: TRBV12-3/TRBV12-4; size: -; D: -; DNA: TGTGCCAGCAGCCCCATTGGGGGCACAGATACGCAGTATTTT; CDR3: CASSPIGGTDTQYF
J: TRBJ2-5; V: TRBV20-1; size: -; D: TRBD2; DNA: TGCAGTGCTTCGGGGGGGGCAGCCCAAGAGACCCAGTACTTC; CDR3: CSASGGAAQETQYF
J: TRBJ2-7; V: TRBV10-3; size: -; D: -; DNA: TGTGCCAGCGTGGGCTCAGGGGAGCAGTACTTC; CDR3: CASVGSGEQYF
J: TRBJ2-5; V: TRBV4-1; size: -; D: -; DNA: TGCGCCAGCAGCCAAGATCGCGCCGCCTCGGAGACCCAGTACTTC; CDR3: CASSQDRAASETQYF
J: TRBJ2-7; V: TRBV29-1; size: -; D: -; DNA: TGCAGCGTTGAAGGAGATGGCAGAGGCTACGAGCAGTACTTC; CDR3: CSVEGDGRGYEQYF
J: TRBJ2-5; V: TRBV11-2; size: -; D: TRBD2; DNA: TGTGCCAGCAGCTATCGGCTAGCGGGAGTCCAAGAGACCCAGTACTTC; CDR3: CASSYRLAGVQETQYF
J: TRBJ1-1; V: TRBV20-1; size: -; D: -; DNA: TGCAGTGCTAGTATTCCGGGGCTGTTGAACACTGAAGCTTTCTTT; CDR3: CSASIPGLLNTEAFF
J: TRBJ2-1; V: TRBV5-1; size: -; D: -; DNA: TGCGCCAGCAGCCCTGGCGCAGGGGTTACCTACAATGAGCAGTTCTTC; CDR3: CASSPGAGVTYNEQFF
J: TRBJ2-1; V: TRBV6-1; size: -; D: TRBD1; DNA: TGTGCCAGCAGTGGAGGGACAGGTTCATACAATGAGCAGTTCTTC; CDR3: CASSGGTGSYNEQFF
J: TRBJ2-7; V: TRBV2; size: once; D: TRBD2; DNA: TGTGCCAGCAGTCCCGGACTAGGCCTGCCCAATGAGCAGTACTTC; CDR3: CASSPGLGLPNEQYF
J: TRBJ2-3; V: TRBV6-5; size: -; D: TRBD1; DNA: TGTGCCGCCCAGACAGGGGGCGAGCACAGATACGCGTATTTT; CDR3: CAAQTGGEHRYAYF
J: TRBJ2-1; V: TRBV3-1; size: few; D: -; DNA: TGTGCCAGCAGCCAAGATGTCAGCATCACCTACAATGAGCAGTTCTTC; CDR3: CASSQDVSITYNEQFF
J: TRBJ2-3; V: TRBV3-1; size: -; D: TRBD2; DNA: TGTGCCAGCAGCCACGGACTAGCGGGAGCTACCACAGATACGCAGTATTTT; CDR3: CASSHGLAGATTDTQYF
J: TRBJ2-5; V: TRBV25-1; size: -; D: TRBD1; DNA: TGTGCCAGCAGCGAATTCTGGACAGGGATACAAGAGACCCAGTACTTC; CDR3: CASSEFWTGIQETQYF